The 2 T cell receptor beta chains reported below all come from one sample, sequenced in a study of OX40 agonist ivuxolimab in advanced cancers. Clones were sequenced by immunoSEQ multiplex PCR, and TCRdb holds only the in-frame ones, with some missing. The sample lists roughly 70,000 clones; roughly nine tenths were seen once. The material was CD4+ or CD8+ T cells sorted from blood, obtained in a trial of the OX40 agonist ivuxolimab. The origin of the receptors is an adult with an advanced solid tumor such as melanoma, head and neck, liver or kidney cancer.

The V call is TRBV6-1, the J call TRBJ2-3, with TRBD2 matching 10 bases. There are 15 residues in the CDR3. CDR1 and CDR2 (germline): MNHNS, SASEGT. With 7 bases clipped from V and 6 bases from J, the junction kept 10 bases outside the gene matches. The CDR3 loop is CASIDSGRYRDTQYF. The CDR3 nucleotides read TGTGCCAGCATCGATAGCGGGAGGTACCGGGATACGCAGTATTTT.

This clone was found once. The chain uses TRBV11-2 and TRBJ1-3; D is perhaps TRBD1 (6 bases). With 8 bases removed from V and 0 bases from J, the gap between germline ends came to 11 bases. Germline values: CDR1 SGHAT, CDR2 FQNNGV. The CDR3 is 14 amino acids. In DNA form, the CDR3 reads TGTGCCAGCGAACAGGGCCTCTCTGGAAACACCATATATTTT. This gives the protein CASEQGLSGNTIYF.